This TCR beta chain appears in the sequencing data of a study of blood T cells in healthy people across ages. This clonotype was counted a few times. Its antigen is not identified. A second PCR, run for about 7 to 11 cycles, used a sample-barcoded 5' primer plus a J-beta primer mix. TCRdb used MiXCR to reprocess the 5' RACE reads, holding one entry per CDR3 protein. The sample holds about 840,000 distinct CDR3 sequences; approximately 32% are singletons and the top ten take about a tenth. The study, taken as a whole, reports: With age, beta diversity per million T cells declined roughly linearly, significantly by roughly 40.

V lost 4 bases, J lost 3 bases, and 10 bases lay in between. CDR1 and CDR2 (germline): SGDLS, YYNGEE. CDR3 length: 13 amino acids. Another study also made use of these data, one on T cells of mothers and their children. From that second work: Each mother gave over 8.5 million TCR beta CDR3 reads; each child, some 3 million.

This receptor was identified in a woman aged 40 to 50 in good health. The V call is TRBV9, the J call TRBJ1-1; tentative D call: TRBD1 (5 bases). The sample comprised blood. In nucleotides, the CDR3 is TGTGCCAGCAGCCACGGACAAGACACTGAAGCTTTCTTT. Its translation: CASSHGQDTEAFF.